Below, 5 T cell receptor beta chains from the same sample are listed, as sequenced in a study of T cells in Graves' hyperthyroidism and ophthalmopathy. TCR beta CDR3 region amplification was performed from RNA transcripts. Using the HTBI primer set, a first-round RT-PCR was run on the TCR CDR3. One entry per CDR3 protein, called by TCRdb with MiXCR from the multiplex PCR reads. Of about 210,000 distinct CDR3 sequences detected, 17% appear once; the ten largest clones hold approximately 50%. Sequencing was done on a sample of blood. The receptor source for this set is a man between 50 and 59 years old with Graves' hyperthyroidism.

This clonotype showed up many times. The chain is built from TRBV5-1 and TRBJ2-1; 10 bases are a match to TRBD2. Trimming cost V 0 bases and J 0 bases; bases outside gene matches: 6. CDR1 and CDR2 (germline): SGHRS, YFSETQ. CDR3 length: 18 residues. The CDR3 DNA sequence: TGCGCCAGCAGCTTGGATCCATTAGCGGGAGGCTCCTACAATGAGCAGTTCTTC. Translation: CASSLDPLAGGSYNEQFF.

Judged by abundance, this clonotype is medium-sized (0.01 to 0.1%). The chain has TRBV20-1 and TRBJ2-5; D is undetermined. This CDR3 contains 11 residues. CDR1 is DFQATT, CDR2 SNEGSKA, per germline (reference sequence). V was clipped by 3 bases and J by 5 bases, with 7 bases between them. The CDR3 coding sequence is TGCAGTGCTAGTTGGTTCGAGACCCAGTACTTC. Translated, it gives CSASWFETQYF.

The genes are TRBV5-5 and TRBJ2-2; 10 nucleotides align to TRBD2. The CDR3 is 14 amino acids. Germline V lookup: CDR1 SGHKS, CDR2 YYEKEE (reference sequence). Germline trimming cut 4 bases from V and 6 bases from J; bases unmatched to any gene: 3. Written as DNA, the CDR3 is TGTGCCAGCAGCCTGGGACTAGCGTCCGGGGAGCTGTTTTTT. Translated: CASSLGLASGELFF.

The chain couples TRBV6-5 to TRBJ2-1, with D maybe TRBD2 (6 bases). The V end was cut by 2 bases, the J end by 1 base, with 12 bases between. The CDR3 sequence is 16 residues long. CDR1 is MNHEY, CDR2 SVGAGI, per germline. The CDR3 here is CASSYGSGESYNEQFF. The CDR3 DNA follows: TGTGCCAGCAGTTACGGTTCGGGAGAGTCCTACAATGAGCAGTTCTTC.

There are many counts of this clonotype. The J gene is TRBJ1-6, the V gene TRBV20-1, with TRBD1 matching 7 bases. With 6 bases clipped from V and 10 bases from J, the junction kept 15 bases outside the gene matches. CDR1 is DFQATT, CDR2 SNEGSKA, per germline (reference sequence). CDR3 length: 15 residues. CDR3 loop: CSAPRDSGPGSPLHF. The CDR3 nucleotides read TGCAGTGCCCCCCGGGACAGCGGACCGGGGTCACCCCTCCACTTT.